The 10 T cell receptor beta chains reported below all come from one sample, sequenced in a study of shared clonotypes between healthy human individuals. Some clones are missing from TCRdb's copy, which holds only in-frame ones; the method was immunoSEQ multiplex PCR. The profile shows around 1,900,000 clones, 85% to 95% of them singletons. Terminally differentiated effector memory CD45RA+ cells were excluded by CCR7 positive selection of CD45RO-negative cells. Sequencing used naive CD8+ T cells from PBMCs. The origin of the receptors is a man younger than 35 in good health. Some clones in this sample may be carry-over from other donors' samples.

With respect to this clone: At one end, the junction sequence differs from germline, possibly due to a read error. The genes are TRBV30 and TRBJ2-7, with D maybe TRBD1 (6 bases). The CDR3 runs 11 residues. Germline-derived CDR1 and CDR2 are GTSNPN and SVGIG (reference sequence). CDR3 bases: TGTGCCTGGAGTAACTCCGGCACAGGGACCTTC. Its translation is CAWSNSGTGTF.

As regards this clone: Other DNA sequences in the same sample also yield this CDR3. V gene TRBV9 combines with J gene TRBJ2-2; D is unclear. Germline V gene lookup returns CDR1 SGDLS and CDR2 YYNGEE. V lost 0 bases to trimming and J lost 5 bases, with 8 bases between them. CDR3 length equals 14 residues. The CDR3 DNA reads TGTGCCAGCAGCGTAGGAGGTGGTACCGGGGAGCTGTTTTTT. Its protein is CASSVGGGTGELFF.

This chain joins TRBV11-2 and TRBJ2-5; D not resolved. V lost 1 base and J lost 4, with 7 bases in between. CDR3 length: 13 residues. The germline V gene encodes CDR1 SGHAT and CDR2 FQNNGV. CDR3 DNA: TGTGCCAGCAGCTTAGGGGTGAGAGAGACCCAGTACTTC. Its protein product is CASSLGVRETQYF.

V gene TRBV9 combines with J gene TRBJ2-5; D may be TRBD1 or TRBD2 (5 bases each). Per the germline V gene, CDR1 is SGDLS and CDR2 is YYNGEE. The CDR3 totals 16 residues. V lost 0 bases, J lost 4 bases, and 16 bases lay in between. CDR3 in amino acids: CASSVGLGRVRETQYF. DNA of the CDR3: TGTGCCAGCAGCGTAGGGTTGGGACGGGTACGAGAGACCCAGTACTTC.

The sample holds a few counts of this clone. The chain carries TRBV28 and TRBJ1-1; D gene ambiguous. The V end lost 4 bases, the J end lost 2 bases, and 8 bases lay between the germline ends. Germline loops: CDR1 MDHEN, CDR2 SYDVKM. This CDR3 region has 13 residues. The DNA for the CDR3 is TGTGCCAGCAGTTGGACGCATAACACTGAAGCTTTCTTT. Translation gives CASSWTHNTEAFF.

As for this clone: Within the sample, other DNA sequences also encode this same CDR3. CDR3 amino acids: CASSLGTLSYNEQFF. CDR3 DNA: TGTGCCAGCAGTTTGGGGACACTCTCCTACAATGAGCAGTTCTTC. The J gene is TRBJ2-1, the V gene TRBV27, with D possibly being TRBD1 (6 bases). Germline assignment: CDR1 MNHEY and CDR2 SMNVEV (reference sequence). CDR3 length equals 15 residues. Deletions cut 3 bases from V and 0 bases from J, with 9 bases between.

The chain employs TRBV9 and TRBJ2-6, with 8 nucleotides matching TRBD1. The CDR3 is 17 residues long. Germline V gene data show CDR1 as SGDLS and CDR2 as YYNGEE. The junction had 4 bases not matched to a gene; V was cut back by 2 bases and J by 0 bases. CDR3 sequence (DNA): TGTGCCAGCAGCGTGGGACAGGTGGGCTCTGGGGCCAACGTCCTGACTTTC. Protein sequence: CASSVGQVGSGANVLTF.

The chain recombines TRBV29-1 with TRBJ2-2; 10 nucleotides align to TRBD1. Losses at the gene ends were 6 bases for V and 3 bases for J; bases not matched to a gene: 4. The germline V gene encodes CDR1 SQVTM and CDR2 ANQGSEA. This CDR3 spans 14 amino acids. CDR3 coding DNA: TGCAGCGTCAGGACAGGGGGGGACACCGGGGAGCTGTTTTTT. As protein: CSVRTGGDTGELFF.

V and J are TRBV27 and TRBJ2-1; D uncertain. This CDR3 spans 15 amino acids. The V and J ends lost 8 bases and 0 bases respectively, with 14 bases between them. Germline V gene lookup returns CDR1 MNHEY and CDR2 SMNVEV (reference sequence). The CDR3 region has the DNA TGTGCCAGCGTCGGACGTCTGTCCTCCTACAATGAGCAGTTCTTC. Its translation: CASVGRLSSYNEQFF.

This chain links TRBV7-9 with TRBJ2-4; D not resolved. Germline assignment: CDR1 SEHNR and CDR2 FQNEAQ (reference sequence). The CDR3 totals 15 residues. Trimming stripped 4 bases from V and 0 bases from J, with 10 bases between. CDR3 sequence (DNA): TGTGCCAGCAGCTCCAGACAAGGAGCCAAAAACATTCAGTACTTC. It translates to CASSSRQGAKNIQYF.